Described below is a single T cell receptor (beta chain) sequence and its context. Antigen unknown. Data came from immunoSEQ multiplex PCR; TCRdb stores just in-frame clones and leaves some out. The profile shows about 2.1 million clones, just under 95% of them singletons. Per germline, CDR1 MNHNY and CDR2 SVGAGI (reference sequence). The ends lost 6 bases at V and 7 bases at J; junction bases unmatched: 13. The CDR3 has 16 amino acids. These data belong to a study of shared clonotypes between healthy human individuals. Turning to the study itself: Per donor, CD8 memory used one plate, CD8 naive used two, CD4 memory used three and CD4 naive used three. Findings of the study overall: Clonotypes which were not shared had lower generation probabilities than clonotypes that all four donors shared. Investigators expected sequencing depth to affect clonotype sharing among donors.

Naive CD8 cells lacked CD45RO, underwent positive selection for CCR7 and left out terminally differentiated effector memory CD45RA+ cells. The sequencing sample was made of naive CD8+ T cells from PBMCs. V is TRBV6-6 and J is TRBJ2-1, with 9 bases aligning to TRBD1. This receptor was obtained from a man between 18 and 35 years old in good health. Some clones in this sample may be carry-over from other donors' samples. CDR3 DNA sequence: TGTGCCAGCAGCAAGACTCACAGGGGGCTTATGAATGAGCAGTTCTTC. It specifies CASSKTHRGLMNEQFF.